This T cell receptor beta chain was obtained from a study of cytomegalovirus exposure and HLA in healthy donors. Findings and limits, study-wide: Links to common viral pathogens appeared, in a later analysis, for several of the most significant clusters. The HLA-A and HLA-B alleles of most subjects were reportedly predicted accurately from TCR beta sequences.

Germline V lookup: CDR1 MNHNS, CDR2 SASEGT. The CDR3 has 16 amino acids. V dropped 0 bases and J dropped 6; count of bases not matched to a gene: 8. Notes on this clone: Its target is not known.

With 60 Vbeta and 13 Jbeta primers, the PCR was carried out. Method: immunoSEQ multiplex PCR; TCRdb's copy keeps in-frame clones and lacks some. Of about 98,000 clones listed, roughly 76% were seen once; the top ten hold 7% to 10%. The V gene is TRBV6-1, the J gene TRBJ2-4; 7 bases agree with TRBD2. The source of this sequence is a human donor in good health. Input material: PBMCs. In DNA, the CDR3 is TGTGCCAGCAGTGAAGCCCCCACTCGACTAGCAAACATTCAGTACTTC. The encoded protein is CASSEAPTRLANIQYF.